One sample yielded the 32 T cell receptor beta chains listed below, sequenced in a study of beta chain features in type 1 diabetes. Sequenced material consisted of expressed TCRB transcripts (all of the isolated RNA was reverse transcribed). This table comes from immunoSEQ multiplex PCR, and its TCRdb copy is limited to in-frame clones, with some not included. The sample holds about 290,000 clones, roughly 8% seen once. Sequences were obtained from central memory CD4+ T cells from blood. All receptors derive from a young woman in good health.

This chain connects TRBV7-8 to TRBJ2-3; 10 bases are a match to TRBD1. This CDR3 has 15 residues. Germline-derived CDR1 and CDR2 are SGHVS and FQNEAQ. V trimming: 5 bases; J trimming: 3 bases; junction bases outside the gene matches: 5. DNA for the CDR3: TGTGCCAGCAGCCCACGGACAGGGGGGACAGATACGCAGTATTTT. It translates to CASSPRTGGTDTQYF. Together with reference TRBV7-8 and TRBJ2-3, the CDR3 gives the full variable domain: GAGVSQSPRYKVAKRGQDVALRCDPISGHVSLFWYQQALGQGPEFLTYFQNEAQLDKSGLPSDRFFAERPEGSVSTLKIQRTQQEDSAVYLCASSPRTGGTDTQYFGPGTRLTVL.

The chain couples TRBV5-4 to TRBJ2-7; 7 nucleotides agree with TRBD1. The CDR3 spans 15 residues. Germline CDR1 is SGHNT and CDR2 is YYREEE (reference sequence). V shed 4 bases and J 2 bases; nucleotides not matched to a gene: 9. CDR3 amino acids: CASSPGGGQAYEQYF. DNA for the CDR3: TGTGCCAGCAGCCCCGGAGGAGGACAGGCCTACGAGCAGTACTTC. The whole variable domain, remainder taken from reference TRBV5-4 and TRBJ2-7, is ETGVTQSPTHLIKTRGQQVTLRCSSQSGHNTVSWYQQALGQGPQFIFQYYREEENGRGNFPPRFSGLQFPNYSSELNVNALELDDSALYLCASSPGGGQAYEQYFGPGTRLTVT.

The rearrangement links TRBV15 to TRBJ1-5; tentative D call: TRBD1 (6 bases). The length of the CDR3 is 16 residues. Germline V gives CDR1 LNHNV, CDR2 YYDKDF (reference sequence). The V and J ends lost 3 bases and 1 base respectively, with 13 bases between them. The CDR3 region has the DNA TGTGCCACCAGCAGCCCACCCCAGGGGAGCAATCAGCCCCAGCATTTT. Translating it yields CATSSPPQGSNQPQHF.

In this sample, this clone turned up a few times. Here the CDR3 DNA reads TGTGCCAGCAGTTTCGTTCGGGGGCAAGAGACCCAGTACTTC. This encodes CASSFVRGQETQYF. The chain uses TRBV6-5 and TRBJ2-5; a weak D match, TRBD2 (6 bases). V shed 4 bases and J shed 2 bases, with 11 bases lying between them. The germline V gene has CDR1 MNHEY and CDR2 SVGAGI. The CDR3 is 14 residues long.

V is TRBV9 and J is TRBJ1-5, with D possibly TRBD1 on 5 matching bases. V was cut by 0 bases and J by 0 bases, with 13 bases left in between. CDR1 SGDLS and CDR2 YYNGEE come from the germline V gene. The CDR3 sequence is 17 residues long. The CDR3 DNA reads as TGTGCCAGCAGCGTAGGGCCAGGGACCTATAGCAATCAGCCCCAGCATTTT. Amino acids: CASSVGPGTYSNQPQHF.

This clone was observed at least ten times. The DNA of the CDR3 is TGCGCCAGCAGCGGTCAGAGGCCAGATACGCAGTATTTT. Amino acid sequence: CASSGQRPDTQYF. V and J are TRBV4-3 and TRBJ2-3; D remains ambiguous. This CDR3 is 13 amino acids long. Germline V CDR1 and CDR2: LGHNA, YSLEER. V was shortened by 5 bases and J by 4 bases, with 10 bases between the two germline ends.

The V call is TRBV5-1, the J call TRBJ2-1; D ambiguous. The CDR3 loop spans 13 amino acids. Germline V gene data show CDR1 as SGHRS and CDR2 as YFSETQ. Between the trimmed V and J ends, which lost 1 base and 8 bases, there was a span of 10 bases. The CDR3 is CASSLRVRDEQFF. The CDR3 nucleotides read TGCGCCAGCAGCTTGAGGGTTCGTGATGAGCAGTTCTTC. The entire variable domain, with the rest obtained from reference TRBV5-1 and TRBJ2-1, is as follows: KAGVTQTPRYLIKTRGQQVTLSCSPISGHRSVSWYQQTPGQGLQFLFEYFSETQRNKGNFPGRFSGRQFSNSRSEMNVSTLELGDSALYLCASSLRVRDEQFFGPGTRLTVL.

This clone was counted ten times or more. V gene TRBV10-3 combines with J gene TRBJ1-4, with D tentatively TRBD1 (5 bases). Trimming left V 3 bases short and J 6 bases short, with 8 bases between. The CDR3 length is 13 residues. Germline CDR1 ENHRY, CDR2 SYGVKD. DNA for the CDR3: TGTGCCATCAGTGATGGGGCAGATGAAAAACTGTTTTTT. Encoded protein: CAISDGADEKLFF.

This clone showed up just a few times. The genes are TRBV6-5 and TRBJ1-1; D call uncertain. Germline CDR1 MNHEY, CDR2 SVGAGI. This CDR3 comprises 14 residues. Trimming cost V 6 bases and J 2 bases, with 13 bases left between them. The CDR3 DNA sequence: TGTGCCAGCAGCCCCCTTGGTCCAAACACTGAAGCTTTCTTT. This gives the protein CASSPLGPNTEAFF.

The V gene is TRBV6-6, the J gene TRBJ2-7, with 9 positions matching TRBD1. Germline assignment: CDR1 MNHNY and CDR2 SVGAGI (reference sequence). V lost 6 bases to trimming and J lost 1 base; unmatched junction nucleotides: 4. This CDR3 contains 14 residues. CDR3 amino acids: CASRKGQGSYEQYF. The CDR3 bases are TGTGCCAGCAGGAAAGGACAGGGGTCCTACGAGCAGTACTTC.

This clone turned up a few times. The gene calls are TRBV5-6 and TRBJ2-3, with 12 bases identical to TRBD2. The CDR3 is made up of 16 amino acids. The germline CDR1 and CDR2 sequences are SGHDT and YYEEEE. V trimming: 1 base; J trimming: 7 bases; junction bases outside the gene matches: 7. This chain's CDR3 is CASSLSPTSGSNTQYF. The CDR3 nucleotides read TGTGCCAGCAGCTTGAGTCCGACTAGCGGGAGTAATACGCAGTATTTT.

The chain couples TRBV2 to TRBJ1-4; maybe TRBD1 (5 bases). Trimming pared 2 bases from V and 4 bases from J, leaving 8 bases between. From germline, CDR1 is SNHLY and CDR2 FYNNEI. CDR3 length: 14 residues. The CDR3 here is CASSERDGNEKLFF. CDR3 nucleotide sequence: TGTGCCAGCAGTGAAAGGGACGGTAATGAAAAACTGTTTTTT.

This clone has more than one count but fewer than ten. V and J are TRBV7-3 and TRBJ2-7; D gene uncertain. Germline-derived CDR1 and CDR2 are SGHTA and FQGTGA. V lost 5 bases to trimming and J lost 3 bases, with 5 bases between them. The CDR3 runs to 11 residues. The CDR3, as DNA: TGTGCCAGCAGCGTGTACTACGAGCAGTACTTC. Its protein is CASSVYYEQYF.

This clone was seen a few times. The chain recombines TRBV6-1 with TRBJ1-2, with D unresolved. CDR3 length: 12 residues. With 6 bases removed from V and 3 bases from J, the gap between germline ends came to 8 bases. Germline lookup yields CDR1 MNHNS and CDR2 SASEGT. Here the CDR3 reads CASRSGYYGYTF. The CDR3 coding sequence is TGTGCCAGCAGATCAGGTTACTATGGCTACACCTTC.

This clone was picked up a small number of times. This chain joins TRBV7-7 and TRBJ2-1, with D possibly matching TRBD2 (6 bases). Germline V gives CDR1 SSHAT, CDR2 FNYEAQ (reference sequence). The CDR3 covers 14 residues. V gave up 5 bases and J gave up 12 bases, with 20 bases separating them. The CDR3 region has the DNA TGTGCCAGCAGCAATAAGGCGGGGCCGGAGAGGCAGTTCTTC. This codes for CASSNKAGPERQFF.

This chain connects TRBV29-1 to TRBJ1-2; D remains ambiguous. The V and J ends lost 0 bases and 4 bases respectively, with 9 bases between them. This CDR3 is built from 13 residues. CDR1 is SQVTM, CDR2 ANQGSEA, per germline. This CDR3 reads CSVEETTTYGYTF. CDR3 nucleotide sequence: TGCAGCGTTGAAGAAACGACAACCTATGGCTACACCTTC.

The chain has TRBV5-1 and TRBJ1-2, with 7 bases that match TRBD1. Per germline, CDR1 SGHRS and CDR2 YFSETQ. V trimming: 0 bases; J trimming: 3 bases; junction bases outside the gene matches: 5. CDR3 length: 15 residues. The CDR3 loop is CASSLGRGTDYGYTF. The CDR3 region has the DNA TGCGCCAGCAGCTTGGGCCGCGGGACAGACTATGGCTACACCTTC.

Only a few counts were recorded for this clone. V gene TRBV4-2 combines with J gene TRBJ2-3; D is uncertain. The CDR3 consists of 12 residues. V was shortened by 6 bases and J by 1 base, with 5 bases between the two germline ends. Per germline, CDR1 LGHNA and CDR2 YNFKEQ. CDR3 region: CASRDGTDTQYF. CDR3 sequence (DNA): TGTGCCAGCAGGGACGGCACAGATACGCAGTATTTT.

V and J are TRBV2 and TRBJ1-2; D may be TRBD1 (5 bases). Between the trimmed V and J ends, which lost 5 bases and 0 bases, there was a span of 10 bases. The CDR3 extends over 14 amino acids. Germline V gene sequence: CDR1 SNHLY, CDR2 FYNNEI. CDR3 loop: CASSSGRTNYGYTF. In DNA, the CDR3 is TGTGCCAGCAGTTCGGGACGGACTAACTATGGCTACACCTTC. Supplemented by reference TRBV2 and TRBJ1-2, the full variable domain reads EPEVTQTPSHQVTQMGQEVILRCVPISNHLYFYWYRQILGQKVEFLVSFYNNEISEKSEIFDDQFSVERPDGSNFTLKIRSTKLEDSAMYFCASSSGRTNYGYTFGSGTRLTVV.

The rearrangement joins TRBV27 to TRBJ2-5; D gene unclear. V gave up 0 bases and J gave up 7 bases, with 6 bases separating them. The CDR3 is 12 amino acids. Germline CDR1 MNHEY, CDR2 SMNVEV (reference sequence). CDR3 sequence (DNA): TGTGCCAGCAGTTTATCGTCAGGGACCCAGTACTTC. Its protein is CASSLSSGTQYF.

This clone came up a few times. The genes are TRBV11-2 and TRBJ2-1; D remains unclear. V lost 6 bases to trimming and J lost 2 bases, with 14 bases between them. This CDR3 comprises 15 residues. CDR1 and CDR2 (germline): SGHAT, FQNNGV. The CDR3 region has the DNA TGTGCCAGCAGGTTTGGAGAAAGCGCCTACAATGAGCAGTTCTTC. Residues: CASRFGESAYNEQFF.

This clone was seen a handful of times. The V gene is TRBV6-1, the J gene TRBJ2-2; 9 bases align to TRBD1. Losses at the gene ends were 6 bases for V and 6 bases for J; bases not matched to a gene: 5. Germline loops: CDR1 MNHNS, CDR2 SASEGT. This CDR3 is built from 14 residues. The CDR3 loop is CASSLRQGAGELFF. The CDR3 DNA reads as TGTGCCAGCAGCCTTCGACAGGGGGCCGGGGAGCTGTTTTTT.

For this clone: Other DNA sequences in this specimen translate into the identical CDR3. The J gene is TRBJ1-4, the V gene TRBV6-6; D not certain. Trimming cost V 0 bases and J 7 bases, with 3 bases left between them. CDR1 MNHNY and CDR2 SVGAGI come from the germline V gene (reference sequence). The CDR3 consists of 12 residues. The CDR3 protein is CASSYSSEKLFF. In DNA form, the CDR3 reads TGTGCCAGCAGTTACTCTAGTGAAAAACTGTTTTTT.

The CDR3 loop reads CATKGGGRQPQHF. The CDR3 region has the DNA TGTGCCACCAAGGGGGGTGGCCGTCAGCCCCAGCATTTT. The chain links TRBV28 to TRBJ1-5; possibly TRBD1 for D (6 bases). Trimming took 10 bases from V and 6 from J, leaving 16 bases between them. Per the germline V gene, CDR1 is MDHEN and CDR2 is SYDVKM. This CDR3 contains 13 residues.

A word on this clone: A single base separates this from a much larger clone, so it may be a read error. The V gene is TRBV11-3, the J gene TRBJ1-2, with 7 bases that match TRBD1. Looked up from germline, CDR1 is SGHNT and CDR2 is YENEEA. The V gene end was trimmed by 3 bases and the J gene end by 2 bases; junction bases not matched to a gene: 0. The CDR3 contains 13 residues. The CDR3 loop reads CASSLGQNYGYTF. In nucleotides, the CDR3 is TGTGCCAGCAGCTTGGGACAGAACTATGGCTACACCTTC.

The chain recombines TRBV7-9 with TRBJ1-1, with D perhaps TRBD1 (5 bases). Germline V gene lookup returns CDR1 SEHNR and CDR2 FQNEAQ (reference sequence). Trimming took off 1 base at V and 4 bases at J, with 13 bases between the two ends. The CDR3 is 15 amino acids. The DNA for the CDR3 is TGTGCCAGCAGCTTAGGCAGGGCCCCACTCACTGAAGCTTTCTTT. Amino acids: CASSLGRAPLTEAFF. Supplemented by reference TRBV7-9 and TRBJ1-1, the full variable domain reads DTGVSQNPRHKITKRGQNVTFRCDPISEHNRLYWYRQTLGQGPEFLTYFQNEAQLEKSRLLSDRFSAERPKGSFSTLEIQRTEQGDSAMYLCASSLGRAPLTEAFFGQGTRLTVV.

The rearrangement joins TRBV5-1 to TRBJ2-7; a possible D gene is TRBD2 (6 bases). Looked up from germline, CDR1 is SGHRS and CDR2 is YFSETQ. Between the trimmed V and J ends, which lost 2 bases and 0 bases, there was a span of 15 bases. The CDR3 consists of 16 residues. CDR3 region: CASSLSSGGTSYEQYF. The CDR3 nucleotides are TGCGCCAGCAGCTTAAGCTCTGGGGGGACCTCCTACGAGCAGTACTTC.

This clone showed up just a few times. The V and J genes are TRBV7-9 and TRBJ2-3; D is ambiguous. Trimming stripped 2 bases from V and 5 bases from J, with 11 bases between. Germline loops: CDR1 SEHNR, CDR2 FQNEAQ (reference sequence). The CDR3 length is 14 residues. The CDR3 loop is CASSLIVQGDTQYF. DNA for the CDR3: TGTGCCAGCAGCTTAATCGTACAAGGAGATACGCAGTATTTT.

This clone was seen a few times. This chain uses TRBV7-3 with TRBJ1-2; 7 bases map to TRBD1. The germline gives CDR1 SGHTA, CDR2 FQGTGA. The J segment lost 5 bases and the V segment lost 9 bases, leaving 3 bases of the junction unmatched. The CDR3 covers 11 residues. The CDR3 DNA sequence: TGTGCCAGTGGGACAGATTATGGCTACACCTTC. Translation gives CASGTDYGYTF.

This clone showed up many times. The J gene is TRBJ2-3, the V gene TRBV11-2; no definite D call. Trimming stripped 8 bases from V and 0 bases from J, with 12 bases between. From germline, CDR1 is SGHAT and CDR2 FQNNGV. The CDR3 is 14 amino acids. CDR3 residues: CASGSASSTDTQYF. CDR3 bases: TGTGCCAGCGGATCGGCGTCTAGCACAGATACGCAGTATTTT.

CDR3 coding DNA: TGTGCCAGCAGCTCCTACAGGGGAAGCACAGATACGCAGTATTTT. Translated: CASSSYRGSTDTQYF. The chain recombines TRBV7-2 with TRBJ2-3; 7 nucleotides agree with TRBD1. The CDR3 extends over 15 amino acids. CDR1 SGHTA and CDR2 FQGNSA come from the germline V gene. V lost 4 bases to trimming and J lost 0 bases; unmatched junction nucleotides: 4.

This chain uses TRBV4-2 with TRBJ1-4; 8 nucleotides agree with TRBD1. Germline V gene lookup returns CDR1 LGHNA and CDR2 YNFKEQ. The CDR3 consists of 16 residues. The junction had 3 bases not matched to a gene; V was cut back by 0 bases and J by 3 bases. CDR3 protein: CASSQDLQGANEKLFF. Written as DNA, the CDR3 is TGTGCCAGCAGCCAAGATCTACAGGGGGCTAATGAAAAACTGTTTTTT.